This TCR beta chain came from a study of patients and donors after allogeneic stem cell transplantation. Germline values: CDR1 MGHRA, CDR2 YSYEKL. V lost 1 base, J lost 7 bases, and 9 bases stayed unmatched. CDR3 length: 15 residues. TCRdb reprocessed the RT-PCR reads via MiXCR and lists one record per CDR3 protein. The sample lists roughly 200,000 distinct CDR3 sequences; 35% to 45% were seen once. The sequenced sample was blood, either unsorted or a sorted T cell fraction (not recorded which). The chain joins TRBV4-1 to TRBJ1-2; 7 bases line up with TRBD1. The sequence was collected from a human donor who was either an allogeneic HSCT recipient or a stem cell or donor lymphocyte infusion donor (not recorded which). It is not recorded whose cells these are; they may come from a transplant donor. For the CDR3, the DNA is TGCGCCAGCAGCCAAGTCCTGAGGGGGCCTATTGGCTACACCTTC. This encodes CASSQVLRGPIGYTF.